The sequence of this T cell receptor beta chain was determined in a study of CD4 T cells in relation to SARS-CoV-2 and coronaviruses. Study-level results: No crossreactivity against non-spike viral proteins was tested here.

A word on this clone: Its antigen remains unknown.

CD4+ T cells from unexposed donors were obtained before the COVID-19 pandemic (2011-2018). The cells were cultured for 10 days before CD4+ T cells were isolated. Germline CDR1 reads MDHEN; CDR2 reads SYDVKM. This CDR3 is built from 16 residues. V shed 1 base and J shed 4 bases, with 16 bases lying between them. Sequenced by immunoSEQ multiplex PCR; TCRdb stores in-frame clones only, minus some. The profile shows about 19,000 clones, approximately 80% of them singletons. This chain uses TRBV28 with TRBJ1-1, with D maybe TRBD1 (5 bases). The origin of this receptor is a human donor in good health. Input material: CD4+ T cells from PBMCs, cultured in vitro. The DNA for the CDR3 is TGTGCCAGCAGTTTATTTTCCCCTGGGGGGACCACTGAAGCTTTCTTT. This encodes CASSLFSPGGTTEAFF.